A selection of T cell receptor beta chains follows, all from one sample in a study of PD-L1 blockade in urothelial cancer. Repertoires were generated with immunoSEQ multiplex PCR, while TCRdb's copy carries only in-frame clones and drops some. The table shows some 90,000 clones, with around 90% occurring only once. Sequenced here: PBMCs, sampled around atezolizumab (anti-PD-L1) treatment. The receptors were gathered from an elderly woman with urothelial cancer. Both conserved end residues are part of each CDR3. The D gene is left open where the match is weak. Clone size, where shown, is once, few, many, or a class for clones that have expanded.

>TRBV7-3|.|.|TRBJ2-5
TGTGCCAGCAGCCCGAGGACAGAAGAGACCCAGTACTTC
CASSPRTEETQYF
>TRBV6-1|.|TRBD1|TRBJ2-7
TGTGCCAGCAGTGAAGTCGGGACAGGGTCCGAGCAGTACTTC
CASSEVGTGSEQYF
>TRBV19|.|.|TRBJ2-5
TGTGCCAGTAGTTTAGAGACAGGAGCCGAGACCCAGTACTTC
CASSLETGAETQYF
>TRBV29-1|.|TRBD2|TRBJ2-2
TGCAGCGCCGTCGTAGCGGGAGGCAGGACCGGGGAGCTGTTTTTT
CSAVVAGGRTGELFF
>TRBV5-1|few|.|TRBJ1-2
TGCGCCAGCAGCTTGGAAGGGGCGTCCGGCTATGGCTACACCTTC
CASSLEGASGYGYTF
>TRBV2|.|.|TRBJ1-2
TGTGCCAGCAGTGAAAGAGGTGCGAGCTATGGCTACACCTTC
CASSERGASYGYTF
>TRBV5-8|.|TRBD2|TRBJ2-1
TGTGCCAGCAGTCGTACTAGCGGGAGGGGGCCTGAGCAGTTCTTC
CASSRTSGRGPEQFF
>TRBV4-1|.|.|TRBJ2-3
TGCGCCAGCAGCCAAGATCAAGGAGGGATCAGCACAGATACGCAGTATTTT
CASSQDQGGISTDTQYF
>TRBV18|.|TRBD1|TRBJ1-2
TGTGCCAGCTCACCGCAGGGGACAGGGAGTGGAGGCTATGGCTACACCTTC
CASSPQGTGSGGYGYTF
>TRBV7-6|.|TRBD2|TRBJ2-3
TGTGCCAGCAGCTCAATTAGCGGGAGCGGAGATACGCAGTATTTT
CASSSISGSGDTQYF
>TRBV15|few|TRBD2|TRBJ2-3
TGTGCCACCAGCACCGCGGGACTAGTAGGCACAGATACGCAGTATTTT
CATSTAGLVGTDTQYF
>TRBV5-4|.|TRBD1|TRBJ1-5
TGTGCCAGCAGCTTGCAAGGGGGCTCGGGTCAGCCCCAGCATTTT
CASSLQGGSGQPQHF
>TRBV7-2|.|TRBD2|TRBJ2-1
TGTGCCAGCACCCCCCGGGTTAGCGGGAGGGGCTCCTACAATGAGCAGTTCTTC
CASTPRVSGRGSYNEQFF
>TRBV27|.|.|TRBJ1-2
TGTGCCAGCAGTTCCCCGGGGTCATATGGCTACACCTTC
CASSSPGSYGYTF
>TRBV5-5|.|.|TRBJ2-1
TGTGCCAGCAGCTTGGTGTTCATTTACAATGAGCAGTTCTTC
CASSLVFIYNEQFF
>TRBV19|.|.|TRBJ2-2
TGTGCCAGTAGTATACAGGTGTTGAACACCGGGGAGCTGTTTTTT
CASSIQVLNTGELFF
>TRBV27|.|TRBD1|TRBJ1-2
TGTGCCAGCAGTCCCACCCACGGACAGGGCAGGGGCTACACCTTC
CASSPTHGQGRGYTF
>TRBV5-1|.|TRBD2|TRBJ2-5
TGCGCCAGCAGCTTGGGGTCTAGCGGATATGAAGAGACCCAGTACTTC
CASSLGSSGYEETQYF
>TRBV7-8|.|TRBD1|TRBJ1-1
TGTGCCAGCAGATTACAGGGGTTGAACACTGAAGCTTTCTTT
CASRLQGLNTEAFF
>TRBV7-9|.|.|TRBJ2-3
TGTGCCAGCAGCTTATCCCCTAGCACAGATACGCAGTATTTT
CASSLSPSTDTQYF
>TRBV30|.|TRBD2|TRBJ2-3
TGTGCCTGGACCATACTAGCGGGAGGGCTAACAGATACGCAGTATTTT
CAWTILAGGLTDTQYF
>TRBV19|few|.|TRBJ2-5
TGTGCCAGTAGTTCCACGGTGGTGGAGACCCAGTACTTC
CASSSTVVETQYF
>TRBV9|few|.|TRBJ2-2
TGTGCCAGCAGCCCTTTAGGGGACGGGGAGCTGTTTTTT
CASSPLGDGELFF
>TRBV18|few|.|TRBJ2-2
TGTGCCAGCTCACCACCAGGCAGGGGCACCGGGGAGCTGTTTTTT
CASSPPGRGTGELFF
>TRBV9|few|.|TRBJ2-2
TGTGCCAGCAGCTCCCTAGCAACCGGGGAGCTGTTTTTT
CASSSLATGELFF
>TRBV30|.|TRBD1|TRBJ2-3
TGTGCCTGGACCGCGACAGGGCTGAGAGATACGCAGTATTTT
CAWTATGLRDTQYF
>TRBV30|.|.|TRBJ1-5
TGTGCCTGGAGGACCGGGGGGGTAGGAGGCAATCAGCCCCAGCATTTT
CAWRTGGVGGNQPQHF
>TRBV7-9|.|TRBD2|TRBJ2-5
TGTGCCAGCATGAGGCGGGAGCGGGGGGAGACCCAGTACTTC
CASMRRERGETQYF
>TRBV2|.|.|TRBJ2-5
TGTGCCAGCAGTCCTACTAGTCGGTACCAAGAGACCCAGTACTTC
CASSPTSRYQETQYF
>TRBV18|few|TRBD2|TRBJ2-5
TGTGCCAGCTCGCCCGATGTAGGGACTAGCGGATACCAAGAGACCCAGTACTTC
CASSPDVGTSGYQETQYF
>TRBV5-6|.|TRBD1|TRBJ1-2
TGTGCCAGCAGCGGGACAGAGGGATATGGCTACACCTTC
CASSGTEGYGYTF
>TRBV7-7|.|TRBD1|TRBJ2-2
TGTGCCAGCCACGTTAGGGGGCAGGATAGGACCGGGGAGCTGTTTTTT
CASHVRGQDRTGELFF
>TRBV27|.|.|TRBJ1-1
TGTGCCAGCAGTTTATTGGGTGCAGGCACTGAAGCTTTCTTT
CASSLLGAGTEAFF
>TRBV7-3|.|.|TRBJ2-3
TGTGCCAGCAGCCGGGTGGGTACAGATACGCAGTATTTT
CASSRVGTDTQYF
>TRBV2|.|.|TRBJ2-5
TGTGCCAGCAGTGAACGGGAGACCCAGTACTTC
CASSERETQYF
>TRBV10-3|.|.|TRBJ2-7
TGTGCCATCAGTGAGGTCGGAGGCCCTGACGAGCAGTACTTC
CAISEVGGPDEQYF
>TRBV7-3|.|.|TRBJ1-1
TGTGCCAGCAGCTTAACCGGGGGGTTGAACACTGAAGCTTTCTTT
CASSLTGGLNTEAFF
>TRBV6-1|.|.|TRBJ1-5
TGTGCCAGCAGTGAACATGGCAATCAGCCCCAGCATTTT
CASSEHGNQPQHF
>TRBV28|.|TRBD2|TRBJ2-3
TGTGCCAGCAGCTCAATGCCGGGACTAGCGGGACCAGATACGCAGTATTTT
CASSSMPGLAGPDTQYF
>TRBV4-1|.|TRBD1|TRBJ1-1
TGCGCCAGCAGCCAAGAGGAGGGGGCGGCTTTCTTT
CASSQEEGAAFF
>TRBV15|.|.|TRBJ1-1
TGTGCCACCAGCAGAGAAAGACAGCCTGAAGCTTTCTTT
CATSRERQPEAFF
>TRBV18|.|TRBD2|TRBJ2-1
TGTGCCAGCTCACCTCTAGCGGGAGTTACGAATGAGCAGTTCTTC
CASSPLAGVTNEQFF